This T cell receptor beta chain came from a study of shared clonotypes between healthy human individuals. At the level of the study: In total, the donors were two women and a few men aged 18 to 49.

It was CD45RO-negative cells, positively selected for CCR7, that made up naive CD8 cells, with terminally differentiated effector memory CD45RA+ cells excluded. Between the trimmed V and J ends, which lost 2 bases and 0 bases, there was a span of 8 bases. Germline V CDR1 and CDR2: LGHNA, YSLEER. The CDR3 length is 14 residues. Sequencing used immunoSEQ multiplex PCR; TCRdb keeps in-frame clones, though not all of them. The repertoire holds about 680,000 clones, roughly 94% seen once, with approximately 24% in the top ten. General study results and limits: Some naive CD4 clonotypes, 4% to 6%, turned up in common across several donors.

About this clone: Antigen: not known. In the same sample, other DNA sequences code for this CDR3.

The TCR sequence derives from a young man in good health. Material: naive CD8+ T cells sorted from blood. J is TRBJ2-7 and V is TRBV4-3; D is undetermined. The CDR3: CASSQRQGSYEQYF. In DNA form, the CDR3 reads TGCGCCAGCAGCCAAAGACAAGGCTCCTACGAGCAGTACTTC.